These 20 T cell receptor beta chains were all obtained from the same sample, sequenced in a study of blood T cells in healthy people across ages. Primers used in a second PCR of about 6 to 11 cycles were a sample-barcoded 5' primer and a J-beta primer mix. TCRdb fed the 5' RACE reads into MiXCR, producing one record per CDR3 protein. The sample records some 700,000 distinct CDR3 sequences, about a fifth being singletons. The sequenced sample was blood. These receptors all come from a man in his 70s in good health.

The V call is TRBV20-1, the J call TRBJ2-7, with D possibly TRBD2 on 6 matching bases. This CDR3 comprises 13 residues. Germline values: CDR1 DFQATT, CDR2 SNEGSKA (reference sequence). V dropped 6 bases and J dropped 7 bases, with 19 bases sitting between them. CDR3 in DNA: TGCAGTGCCCCCCGGGAGTTTGGGGAAGAGCAGTACTTC. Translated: CSAPREFGEEQYF.

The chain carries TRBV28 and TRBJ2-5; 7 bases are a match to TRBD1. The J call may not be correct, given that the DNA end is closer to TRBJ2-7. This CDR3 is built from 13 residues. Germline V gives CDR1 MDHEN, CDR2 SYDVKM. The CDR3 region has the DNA TGTGCCAGCAGCCCCTCCGACAGGGACGAGCAGTACTTC. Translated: CASSPSDRDEQYF.

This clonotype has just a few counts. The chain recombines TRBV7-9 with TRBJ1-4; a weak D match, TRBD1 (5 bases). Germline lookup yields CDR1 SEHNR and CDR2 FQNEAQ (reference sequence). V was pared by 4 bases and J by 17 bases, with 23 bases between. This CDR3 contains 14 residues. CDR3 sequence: CASSSEAGTGSTFF. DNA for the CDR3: TGTGCCAGCAGCTCCGAGGCCGGTACAGGATCCACTTTTTTT.

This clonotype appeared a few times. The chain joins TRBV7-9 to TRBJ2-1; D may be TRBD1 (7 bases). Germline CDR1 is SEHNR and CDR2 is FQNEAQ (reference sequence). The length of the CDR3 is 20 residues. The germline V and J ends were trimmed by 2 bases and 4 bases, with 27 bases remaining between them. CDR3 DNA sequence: TGTGCCAGCAGCTTAAAGGGGGCCGAGGGGCGCGGGGAGGTATACAATGAGCAGTTCTTC. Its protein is CASSLKGAEGRGEVYNEQFF.

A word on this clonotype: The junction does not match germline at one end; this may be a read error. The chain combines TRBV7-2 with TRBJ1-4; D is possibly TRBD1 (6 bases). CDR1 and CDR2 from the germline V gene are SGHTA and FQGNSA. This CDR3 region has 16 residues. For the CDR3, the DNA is TGTGCCAGCAGCTTAACCGGGGGCAGGACTAATGAAAAACTGTCTTTT. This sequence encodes CASSLTGGRTNEKLSF.

The CDR3 DNA follows: TGTGCCAGCAGTCAACGGACATTGGCAGGGTTAAGCAATCAGCCCCAGCATTTT. The encoded protein is CASSQRTLAGLSNQPQHF. This chain joins TRBV6-2 or TRBV6-3 and TRBJ1-5; D is possibly TRBD1 (5 bases). Germline V gives CDR1 MNHEY, CDR2 SVGEGT. Trimming removed 5 bases from V and 1 base from J, with 21 bases in between. This CDR3 contains 18 residues.

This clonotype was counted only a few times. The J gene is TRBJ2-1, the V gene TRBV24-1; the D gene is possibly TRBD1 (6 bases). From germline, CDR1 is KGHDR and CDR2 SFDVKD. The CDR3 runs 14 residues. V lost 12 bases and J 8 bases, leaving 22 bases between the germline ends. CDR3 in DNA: TGTGCCGTGGGGGCGGACGCCCCTCCGTATGAGCAGTTCTTC. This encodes CAVGADAPPYEQFF.

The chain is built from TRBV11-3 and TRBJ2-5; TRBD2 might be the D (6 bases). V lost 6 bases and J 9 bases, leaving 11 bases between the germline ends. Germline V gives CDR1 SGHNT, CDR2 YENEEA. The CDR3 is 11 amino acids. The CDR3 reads CASSSGTSQYF. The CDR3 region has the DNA TGTGCCAGCAGTTCCGGGACTTCCCAGTACTTC.

DNA of the CDR3: TGCAGTGCCCCGTCGGGGGGCGCGATTCGTCGCACTGAAGCTTTCTTT. It translates to CSAPSGGAIRRTEAFF. The chain joins TRBV20-1 to TRBJ1-1; D perhaps matches TRBD1 (6 bases). CDR1 and CDR2 (germline): DFQATT, SNEGSKA (reference sequence). The CDR3 covers 16 residues. V was trimmed by 6 bases and J by 4 bases, leaving 24 bases between them.

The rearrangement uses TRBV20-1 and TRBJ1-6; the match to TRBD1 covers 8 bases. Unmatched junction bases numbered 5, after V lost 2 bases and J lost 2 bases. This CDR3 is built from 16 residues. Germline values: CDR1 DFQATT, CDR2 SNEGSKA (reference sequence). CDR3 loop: CSARHEQGAYNSPLHF. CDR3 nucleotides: TGCAGTGCTAGACATGAACAGGGGGCCTATAATTCACCCCTCCACTTT.

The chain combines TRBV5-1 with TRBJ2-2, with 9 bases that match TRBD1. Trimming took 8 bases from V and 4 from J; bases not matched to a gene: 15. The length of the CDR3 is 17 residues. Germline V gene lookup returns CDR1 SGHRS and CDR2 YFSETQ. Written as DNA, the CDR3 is TGCGCCAGGGCGACGAGCCGGGACAGGGTATTCACCGGGGAGCTGTTTTTT. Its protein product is CARATSRDRVFTGELFF.

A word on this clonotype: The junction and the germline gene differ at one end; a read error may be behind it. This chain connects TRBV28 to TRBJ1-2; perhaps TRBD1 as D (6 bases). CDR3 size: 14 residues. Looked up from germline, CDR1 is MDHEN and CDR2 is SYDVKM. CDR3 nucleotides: TGTGCCGGCAGCTCACGAGGACAGATACATAGCTACACCTTC. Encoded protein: CAGSSRGQIHSYTF.

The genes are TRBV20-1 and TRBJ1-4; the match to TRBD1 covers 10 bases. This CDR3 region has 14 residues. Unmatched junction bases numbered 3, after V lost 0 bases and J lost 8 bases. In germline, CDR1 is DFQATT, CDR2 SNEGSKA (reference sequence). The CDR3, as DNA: TGCAGTGCTAGAGAAAGGACAGGGGGGGAAAAACTGTTTTTT. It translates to CSARERTGGEKLFF.

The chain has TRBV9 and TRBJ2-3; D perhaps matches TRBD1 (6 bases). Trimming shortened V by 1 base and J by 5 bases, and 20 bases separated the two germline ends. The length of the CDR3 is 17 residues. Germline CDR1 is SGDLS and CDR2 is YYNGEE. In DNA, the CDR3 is TGTGCCAGCAGCGTATCCCTGGGTCGAGGGGGATTAGATACGCAGTATTTT. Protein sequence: CASSVSLGRGGLDTQYF.

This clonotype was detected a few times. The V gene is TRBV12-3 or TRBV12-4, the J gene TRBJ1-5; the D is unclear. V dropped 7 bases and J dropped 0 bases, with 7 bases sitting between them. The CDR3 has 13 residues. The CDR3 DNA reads TGTGCCAGCACCTCCCATAGCAATCAGCCCCAGCATTTT. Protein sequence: CASTSHSNQPQHF.

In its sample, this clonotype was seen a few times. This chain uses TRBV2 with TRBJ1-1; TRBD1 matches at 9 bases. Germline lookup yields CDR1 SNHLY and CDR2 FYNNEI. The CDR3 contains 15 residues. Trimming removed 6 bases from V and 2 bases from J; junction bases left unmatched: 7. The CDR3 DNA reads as TGTGCCAGCAGGGTCTGGGGACAGGGCAACACTGAAGCTTTCTTT. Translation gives CASRVWGQGNTEAFF.

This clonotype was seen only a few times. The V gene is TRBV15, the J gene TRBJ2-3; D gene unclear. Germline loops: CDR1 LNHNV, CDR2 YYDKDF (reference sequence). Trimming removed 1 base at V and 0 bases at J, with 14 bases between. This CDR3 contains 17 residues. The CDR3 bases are TGTGCCACCAGCAGAGGCCAAAGGCAGTGGAGCACAGATACGCAGTATTTT. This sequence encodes CATSRGQRQWSTDTQYF.

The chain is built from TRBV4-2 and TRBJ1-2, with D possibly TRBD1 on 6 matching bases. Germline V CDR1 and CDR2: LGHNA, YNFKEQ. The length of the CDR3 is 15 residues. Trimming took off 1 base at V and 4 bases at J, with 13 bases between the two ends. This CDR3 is CASSQGRQDGYGYTF. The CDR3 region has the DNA TGTGCCAGCAGCCAAGGCCGACAGGACGGCTATGGCTACACCTTC.

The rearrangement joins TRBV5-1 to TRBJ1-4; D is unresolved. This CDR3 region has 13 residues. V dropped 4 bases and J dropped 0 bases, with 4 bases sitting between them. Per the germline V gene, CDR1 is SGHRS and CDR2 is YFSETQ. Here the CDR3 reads CASSVATNEKLFF. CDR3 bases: TGCGCCAGCAGCGTAGCAACTAATGAAAAACTGTTTTTT.

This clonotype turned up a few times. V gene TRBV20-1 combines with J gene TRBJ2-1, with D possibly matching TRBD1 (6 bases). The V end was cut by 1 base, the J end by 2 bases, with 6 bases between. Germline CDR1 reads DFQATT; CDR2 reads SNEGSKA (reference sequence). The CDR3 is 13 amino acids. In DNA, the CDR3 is TGCAGTGCTAGAGGGGACACCTACAATGAGCAGTTCTTC. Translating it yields CSARGDTYNEQFF.